Listed below are T cell receptor beta chains from one sample, sequenced in a study of blood T cell repertoires in COVID-19. The method was immunoSEQ multiplex PCR; TCRdb's version includes in-frame clones alone and lacks a portion of them. The sample comprises 95,000 to 150,000 clones, 65% to 85% of which are singletons, and more than 4.5% rests with the top ten. Sequencing used peripheral blood. The receptors were sampled from a woman aged 70-85 years with acute or convalescent COVID-19. The CDR3 runs from the conserved cysteine through the conserved F or W. A D gene is named only where the DNA matches it firmly. Size is stated for part of the rows, as once, few or many counts, or as a class when the clone is expanded.

v_call	clone_size	j_call	d_call	cdr3_aa	cdr3_nt
TRBV5-5	NA	TRBJ1-1	NA	CASSPEGSEAFF	TGTGCCAGCAGCCCAGAGGGTTCTGAAGCTTTCTTT
TRBV5-1	NA	TRBJ2-5	NA	CASSSPDSLETQYF	TGCGCCAGCAGCTCTCCGGACTCCTTGGAGACCCAGTACTTC
TRBV18	NA	TRBJ2-3	NA	CASSPPWGTNSTDTQYF	TGTGCCAGCTCACCACCGTGGGGGACAAACAGCACAGATACGCAGTATTTT
TRBV25-1	NA	TRBJ1-1	TRBD1	CASREGRRGLMNTEAFF	TGTGCCAGCAGGGAGGGGCGGAGGGGGCTCATGAACACTGAAGCTTTCTTT
TRBV28	once	TRBJ2-2	TRBD1	CASQGADTGELFF	TGTGCCAGCCAGGGGGCGGACACCGGGGAGCTGTTTTTT
TRBV3-1/TRBV3-2	NA	TRBJ1-1	NA	CASSHLNTEAFF	TGTGCCAGCAGCCACTTAAACACTGAAGCTTTCTTT
TRBV23-1	NA	TRBJ1-2	NA	CASSRIPRGGAHNYGYTF	TGCGCCAGCAGTCGCATTCCCCGGGGGGGGGCGCACAACTATGGCTACACCTTC
TRBV4-3	NA	TRBJ1-2	NA	CASSQIAAVNYGYTF	TGCGCCAGCAGCCAAATCGCGGCAGTAAACTATGGCTACACCTTC
TRBV21-1	medium-sized	TRBJ1-2	NA	CASSKVSPGGDGYTF	TGTGCCAGCAGCAAAGTCTCCCCAGGGGGCGATGGCTACACCTTC
TRBV19	NA	TRBJ1-6	TRBD1	CASTKTGVNSPLHF	TGTGCCAGTACAAAGACAGGGGTTAATTCACCCCTCCACTTT
TRBV19	NA	TRBJ1-3	NA	CASSIGQLGNTIYF	TGTGCCAGTAGTATAGGACAGCTCGGAAACACCATATATTTT
TRBV27	NA	TRBJ1-2	TRBD1	CASSLSGQGRYGYTF	TGTGCCAGCAGTTTATCGGGACAGGGGAGGTATGGCTACACCTTC
TRBV5-4	NA	TRBJ1-1	NA	CASSYSTGVGTEAFF	TGTGCCAGCAGCTATTCGACGGGAGTCGGCACTGAAGCTTTCTTT
TRBV5-4	NA	TRBJ2-5	NA	CASSVSSNRQETQYF	TGTGCCAGCAGCGTGAGCTCTAATCGCCAAGAGACCCAGTACTTC
TRBV6-6	once	TRBJ2-7	NA	CASNVGGGYEQYF	TGTGCCAGCAACGTAGGGGGGGGCTACGAGCAGTACTTC
TRBV5-4	NA	TRBJ1-2	TRBD1	CASSPQTGNFVGYTF	TGTGCCAGCAGCCCGCAGACAGGGAATTTTGTCGGCTACACCTTC
TRBV7-9	NA	TRBJ1-5	NA	CASSYGGLSQHF	TGTGCCAGCAGCTATGGAGGGCTGTCCCAGCATTTT
TRBV10-3	once	TRBJ1-1	NA	CAIGSDSMNTEAFF	TGTGCCATCGGGTCGGACAGTATGAACACTGAAGCTTTCTTT
TRBV5-4	NA	TRBJ1-4	NA	CASRNSTNEKLFF	TGTGCCAGCAGAAACTCAACTAATGAAAAACTGTTTTTT
TRBV27	NA	TRBJ1-2	NA	CASSTTSTPSSNYGYTF	TGTGCCAGCAGTACAACTAGCACACCCTCTTCTAACTATGGCTACACCTTC
TRBV7-8	once	TRBJ1-3	NA	CASSLGNRGNTIYF	TGTGCCAGCAGCTTGGGGAACAGGGGAAACACCATATATTTT
TRBV25-1	NA	TRBJ1-6	TRBD1	CASRQGIENSPLHF	TGTGCCAGTAGACAGGGGATAGAGAATTCACCCCTCCACTTT
TRBV13	NA	TRBJ1-2	TRBD1	CASSLERGPYGYTF	TGTGCCAGCAGCTTAGAAAGGGGGCCTTATGGCTACACCTTC
TRBV15	NA	TRBJ2-7	NA	CATSRDSGAYEQYF	TGTGCCACCAGCAGAGATTCAGGGGCCTACGAGCAGTACTTC
TRBV5-8	NA	TRBJ2-1	NA	CASIEIGDNEQFF	TGTGCCAGCATCGAAATAGGGGACAATGAGCAGTTCTTC
TRBV5-4	NA	TRBJ1-2	NA	CASSLVANYGYTF	TGTGCCAGCAGCTTGGTAGCAAACTATGGCTACACCTTC
TRBV19	NA	TRBJ1-2	NA	CASSRDKYYGYTF	TGTGCCAGTAGCAGGGACAAATACTATGGCTACACCTTC
TRBV27	NA	TRBJ1-1	NA	CASSPGSTATEAFF	TGTGCCAGCAGTCCGGGATCTACGGCCACTGAAGCTTTCTTT
TRBV10-3	few	TRBJ1-1	TRBD1	CAISEGQGITEAFF	TGTGCCATCAGTGAGGGACAGGGAATCACTGAAGCTTTCTTT
TRBV7-8	NA	TRBJ2-2	TRBD2	CASSASGGATGELFF	TGTGCCAGCAGCGCTAGCGGGGGGGCGACCGGGGAGCTGTTTTTT
TRBV6-4	NA	TRBJ2-1	NA	CASSELPYNEQFF	TGTGCCAGCAGTGAACTACCCTACAATGAGCAGTTCTTC
TRBV19	NA	TRBJ2-2	TRBD2	CASSVVDTGGRTGELFF	TGTGCCAGTAGTGTAGTTGATACGGGGGGGCGCACCGGGGAGCTGTTTTTT
TRBV7-2	NA	TRBJ1-2	NA	CASSLGRSYGYTF	TGTGCCAGCAGCTTAGGGCGGTCCTATGGCTACACCTTC
TRBV5-4	once	TRBJ2-5	TRBD2	CASSPLAGVETQYF	TGTGCCAGCAGCCCCCTAGCGGGGGTGGAGACCCAGTACTTC
TRBV28	NA	TRBJ1-5	NA	CASDSGGTGSWGNQPQHF	TGTGCCAGCGATTCCGGTGGGACTGGTAGCTGGGGCAATCAGCCCCAGCATTTT
TRBV6-2/TRBV6-3	NA	TRBJ1-5	NA	CASSANSERQPQHF	TGTGCCAGCAGTGCCAATTCTGAGAGGCAGCCCCAGCATTTT
TRBV7-9	NA	TRBJ1-4	TRBD1	CASSLAWQGGEKLFF	TGTGCCAGCAGCTTAGCGTGGCAGGGGGGTGAAAAACTGTTTTTT
TRBV5-1	NA	TRBJ1-6	TRBD1	CASSLATGDNSPLHF	TGCGCCAGCAGCTTGGCGACAGGGGATAATTCACCCCTCCACTTT
TRBV2	NA	TRBJ2-7	TRBD1	CASSEASRDREYF	TGTGCCAGCAGTGAAGCCTCCCGGGACAGGGAGTACTTC
TRBV27	once	TRBJ2-5	NA	CASSLSVGGLQETQYF	TGTGCCAGCAGTTTATCAGTGGGGGGGCTCCAAGAGACCCAGTACTTC
TRBV7-2	once	TRBJ2-2	NA	CASSAGGPNTGELFF	TGTGCCAGCAGCGCCGGGGGGCCAAACACCGGGGAGCTGTTTTTT